Listed here are 5 T cell receptor beta chains from one sample, sequenced in a study of cytomegalovirus exposure and HLA in healthy donors. PCR involved 60 Vbeta and 13 Jbeta primers. Produced via immunoSEQ multiplex PCR; TCRdb's table is partial and in-frame only. The table includes roughly 60,000 clones, over 60% detected once. Sequencing was performed on PBMCs. These receptors all come from a woman aged 25 to 39 in good health and CMV-seronegative.

The V gene is TRBV7-2, the J gene TRBJ2-2; 8 positions match TRBD1. J was trimmed by 7 bases and V by 2 bases; bases with no gene match: 3. The CDR3 extends over 14 amino acids. Germline V gene lookup returns CDR1 SGHTA and CDR2 FQGNSA. CDR3 sequence (DNA): TGTGCCAGCAGCTTACAGGGGGCGGGCGGGGAGCTGTTTTTT. Residues: CASSLQGAGGELFF.

V gene TRBV9 combines with J gene TRBJ2-1; TRBD2 might be the D (5 bases). Germline V lookup: CDR1 SGDLS, CDR2 YYNGEE. There are 15 residues in the CDR3. V was cut by 0 bases and J by 10 bases, with 17 bases left in between. Here the CDR3 reads CASSVEWEMAGEQFF. CDR3 coding DNA: TGTGCCAGCAGCGTAGAATGGGAGATGGCTGGGGAGCAGTTCTTC.

This clone appeared a few times. DNA for the CDR3: TGCGCCAGCAGCTTGGGACCAGGGAAGAACACTGAAGCTTTCTTT. Translated: CASSLGPGKNTEAFF. The J gene is TRBJ1-1, the V gene TRBV5-1; a possible D gene is TRBD1 (5 bases). The CDR3 is 15 amino acids. The germline gives CDR1 SGHRS, CDR2 YFSETQ. V gave up 0 bases and J gave up 1 base, with 10 bases separating them.

This clone was seen only once. The chain couples TRBV7-2 to TRBJ1-6; D possibly corresponds to TRBD1 (6 bases). V was shortened by 5 bases and J by 8 bases, with 7 bases between the two germline ends. Per the germline V gene, CDR1 is SGHTA and CDR2 is FQGNSA. CDR3 size: 12 residues. This CDR3 is CASSRQDSPLHF. CDR3 DNA sequence: TGTGCCAGCAGCAGACAGGATTCACCCCTCCACTTT.

The V gene is TRBV19, the J gene TRBJ2-1; 9 bases are shared with TRBD2. Germline-derived CDR1 and CDR2 are LNHDA and SQIVND (reference sequence). The V and J ends lost 10 bases and 8 bases, in that order; junction bases with no gene match: 12. This CDR3 is 14 amino acids long. CDR3 nucleotides: TGTGCCACCGCGACTAGCGGCCTTTTGGATGAGCAGTTCTTC. Translating gives CATATSGLLDEQFF.